This T cell receptor beta chain was retrieved from a study of post-analysis software for immune sequencing data. Unique molecular identifiers featured in each of the TCR beta cDNA libraries. TCRdb itself ran the PCR reads through MiXCR, one entry per CDR3 protein. The sample records hundreds of thousands of distinct CDR3 sequences, 59% being singletons. This clonotype was detected once. The antigen is not known. CDR1 is DFQATT and CDR2 is SNEGSKA in the germline V gene (reference sequence). Germline trimming cut 1 base from V and 0 bases from J; bases unmatched to any gene: 2. The CDR3 covers 16 residues. Broader study findings: Comparison with controls showed significantly lower normalized Chao1 diversity in multiple sclerosis patients. Five or six TRBV segments were significantly more frequent in patients than in controls. TRBV5-6, TRBV5-1 and TRBV20-1 were among these segments.

The clonotype was recovered from a girl aged 2 to 10 with multiple sclerosis. Sequenced input: blood. The J gene is TRBJ2-6, the V gene TRBV20-1; TRBD1 matches 8 bases. The CDR3, as DNA: TGCAGTGCTAGAGCTCAGGGGGCCTCTGGGGCCAACGTCCTGACTTTC. Its translation: CSARAQGASGANVLTF.